This section outlines one TCR beta chain sequence together with its context. The sample belongs to a study of blood T cell repertoires in COVID-19. V shed 5 bases and J shed 4 bases, with 13 bases lying between them. This CDR3 spans 14 amino acids. From germline, CDR1 is LGHNA and CDR2 YNFKEQ. TCRdb keeps only in-frame clones here, not all; method: immunoSEQ multiplex PCR. The sample shows 250,000 to 300,000 clones, 89% of them seen only once. Source material: peripheral blood. The J gene is TRBJ2-3, the V gene TRBV4-2; D is unresolved. The TCR comes from a woman in her sixties or seventies with acute or convalescent COVID-19. CDR3 residues: CASSSEAVSDTQYF. CDR3 sequence (DNA): TGTGCCAGCAGCTCCGAAGCCGTTTCAGATACGCAGTATTTT.